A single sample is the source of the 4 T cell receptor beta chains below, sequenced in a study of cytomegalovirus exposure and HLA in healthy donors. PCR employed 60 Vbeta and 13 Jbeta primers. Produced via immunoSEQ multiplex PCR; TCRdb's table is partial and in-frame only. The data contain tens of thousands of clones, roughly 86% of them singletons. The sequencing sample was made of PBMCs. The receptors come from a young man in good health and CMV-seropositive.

The CDR3, as DNA: TGTGCCAGCTCCGCCACATGGACAGAAGATGGCTACACCTTC. Translated, it gives CASSATWTEDGYTF. The chain is built from TRBV18 and TRBJ1-2, with D perhaps TRBD1 (6 bases). The CDR3 covers 14 residues. Trimming took off 6 bases at V and 6 bases at J, with 17 bases between the two ends. Germline lookup yields CDR1 KGHSH and CDR2 LQKENI.

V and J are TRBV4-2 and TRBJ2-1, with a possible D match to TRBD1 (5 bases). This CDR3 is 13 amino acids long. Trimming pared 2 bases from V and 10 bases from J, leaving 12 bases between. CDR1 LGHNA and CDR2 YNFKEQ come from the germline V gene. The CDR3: CASSQKTEWEQFF. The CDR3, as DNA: TGTGCCAGCAGCCAAAAGACAGAATGGGAGCAGTTCTTC.

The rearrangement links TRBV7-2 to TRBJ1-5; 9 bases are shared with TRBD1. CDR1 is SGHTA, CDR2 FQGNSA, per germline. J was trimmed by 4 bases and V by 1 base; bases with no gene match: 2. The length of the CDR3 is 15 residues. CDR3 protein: CASSLVGQGNQPQHF. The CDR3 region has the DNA TGTGCCAGCAGCTTAGTGGGACAGGGTAATCAGCCCCAGCATTTT. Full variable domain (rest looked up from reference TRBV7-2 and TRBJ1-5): GAGVSQSPSNKVTEKGKDVELRCDPISGHTALYWYRQSLGQGLEFLIYFQGNSAPDKSGLPSDRFSAERTGGSVSTLTIQRTQQEDSAVYLCASSLVGQGNQPQHFGDGTRLSIL.

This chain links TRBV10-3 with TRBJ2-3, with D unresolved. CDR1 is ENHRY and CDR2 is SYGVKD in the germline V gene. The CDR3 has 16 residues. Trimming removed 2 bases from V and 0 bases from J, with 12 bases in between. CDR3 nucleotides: TGTGCCATCAGTGAGGCCAGCAGGCTCAGCACAGATACGCAGTATTTT. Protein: CAISEASRLSTDTQYF.